Sequencing of this T cell receptor beta chain was carried out in a study of blood T cell repertoires in COVID-19. Here immunoSEQ multiplex PCR was the method, and the copy in TCRdb shows in-frame clones only, minus some. Here the sample spans approximately 94,000 clones, 88% being singletons. This clone was detected only a few times. The receptor comes from a woman older than 75 with active COVID-19. Sample: peripheral blood.

The CDR3 DNA is TGTGCCAGCAGTGACAACCAGGGAAACACCATATATTTT. It specifies CASSDNQGNTIYF. This chain connects TRBV12-3 or TRBV12-4 to TRBJ1-3; no reliable D call. Trimming removed 5 bases from V and 4 bases from J, with 9 bases in between. This CDR3 has 13 residues.